The rows below give T cell receptor beta chains drawn from one sample of a study of naive and memory T cell subsets. TCRdb re-called the UMI-ligation and nested PCR reads with MiXCR, one entry per CDR3 protein. The data hold under 100,000 distinct CDR3 sequences, with approximately 6.5% observed a single time. The specimen was central memory CD4+ T cells from blood. These receptor sequences come from a human donor in good health. Each CDR3 is given with its conserved first and last residue. The D gene is left open where the match is weak. Clone size, where shown, is once, few, many, or a class for clones that have expanded.

size: .; J: TRBJ2-5; D: TRBD1; V: TRBV6-5; CDR3: CASSYGTARETQYF; DNA: TGTGCCAGCAGTTACGGGACAGCCCGGGAGACCCAGTACTTC
size: .; J: TRBJ2-7; D: TRBD1; V: TRBV7-9; CDR3: CASSPLGERGQRSYEQYF; DNA: TGTGCCAGCAGCCCCCTGGGCGAAAGGGGACAGAGAAGTTACGAGCAGTACTTC
size: many; J: TRBJ2-1; D: TRBD1; V: TRBV24-1; CDR3: CATSDSDRVNEQFF; DNA: TGTGCCACCAGTGATTCCGACAGGGTCAATGAGCAGTTCTTC
size: many; J: TRBJ2-3; D: .; V: TRBV7-2; CDR3: CASRSLGTRTDTQYF; DNA: TGTGCCAGCAGGTCCCTTGGGACTCGGACAGATACGCAGTATTTT
size: few; J: TRBJ1-1; D: TRBD1; V: TRBV12-3/TRBV12-4; CDR3: CASRPGTGAEAFF; DNA: TGTGCCAGCAGGCCCGGGACAGGGGCTGAAGCTTTCTTT
size: .; J: TRBJ2-2; D: TRBD1; V: TRBV18; CDR3: CASSPSQGARTGELFF; DNA: TGTGCCAGCTCACCAAGCCAGGGGGCGCGGACCGGGGAGCTGTTTTTT
size: many; J: TRBJ2-1; D: TRBD2; V: TRBV29-1; CDR3: CSVDRAVRGLGEQFF; DNA: TGCAGCGTTGACCGAGCCGTCCGGGGACTAGGGGAGCAGTTCTTC
size: many; J: TRBJ1-5; D: .; V: TRBV20-1; CDR3: CSAREVLPGSPQHF; DNA: TGCAGTGCTAGAGAAGTCCTCCCCGGTTCGCCCCAGCATTTT
size: many; J: TRBJ2-1; D: .; V: TRBV7-3; CDR3: CASSQRGDLEQFF; DNA: TGTGCCAGCAGTCAACGTGGGGACCTCGAGCAGTTCTTC
size: many; J: TRBJ1-3; D: .; V: TRBV28; CDR3: CASSFFGNTIYF; DNA: TGTGCCAGCAGTTTTTTCGGAAACACCATATATTTT
size: many; J: TRBJ1-6; D: .; V: TRBV20-1; CDR3: CSAAVDRNNSPLHF; DNA: TGCAGTGCTGCGGTTGACAGGAATAATTCACCCCTCCACTTT
size: many; J: TRBJ1-4; D: TRBD1; V: TRBV6-2/TRBV6-3; CDR3: CASTPGTGDEKLFF; DNA: TGTGCCAGCACCCCCGGGACAGGAGACGAAAAACTGTTTTTT
size: many; J: TRBJ2-5; D: TRBD1; V: TRBV29-1; CDR3: CSVDRDSGKTQYF; DNA: TGCAGCGTTGACAGGGACAGCGGAAAGACCCAGTACTTC
size: many; J: TRBJ1-5; D: .; V: TRBV3-1; CDR3: CASSQGASDQPQHF; DNA: TGTGCCAGCAGCCAAGGAGCTTCCGATCAGCCCCAGCATTTT
size: many; J: TRBJ2-5; D: TRBD1; V: TRBV9; CDR3: CASSVSPGTEETQYF; DNA: TGTGCCAGCAGCGTTAGCCCAGGGACAGAAGAGACCCAGTACTTC
size: many; J: TRBJ1-6; D: .; V: TRBV11-2; CDR3: CASSLVSQGKGSPLHF; DNA: TGTGCCAGCAGCTTAGTTTCCCAGGGAAAGGGATCACCCCTCCACTTT
size: many; J: TRBJ1-2; D: TRBD1; V: TRBV20-1; CDR3: CSVGTADYGYTF; DNA: TGCAGTGTGGGGACAGCCGACTATGGCTACACCTTC
size: .; J: TRBJ2-7; D: .; V: TRBV7-2; CDR3: CASSFMGYEQYF; DNA: TGTGCCAGCAGCTTTATGGGCTACGAGCAGTACTTC
size: .; J: TRBJ1-3; D: .; V: TRBV4-3; CDR3: CASSQVVPGPSGNTIYF; DNA: TGCGCCAGCAGCCAAGTGGTTCCTGGGCCATCTGGAAACACCATATATTTT
size: few; J: TRBJ1-3; D: .; V: TRBV18; CDR3: CASSLNLGNTIYF; DNA: TGTGCCAGCTCACTGAACCTTGGAAACACCATATATTTT
size: .; J: TRBJ2-7; D: TRBD2; V: TRBV29-1; CDR3: CSVPLGGGRNEQYF; DNA: TGCAGCGTTCCCTTGGGTGGCGGGAGGAACGAGCAGTACTTC
size: .; J: TRBJ2-7; D: TRBD2; V: TRBV28; CDR3: CASSPGGAGGYEQYF; DNA: TGTGCCAGCAGCCCCGGGGGAGCGGGGGGTTACGAGCAGTACTTC
size: medium-sized; J: TRBJ2-7; D: .; V: TRBV7-2; CDR3: CASSLGSTTYEQYF; DNA: TGTGCCAGCAGCTTGGGAAGTACAACCTACGAGCAGTACTTC
size: many; J: TRBJ2-7; D: .; V: TRBV28; CDR3: CASSFGGVKYEQYF; DNA: TGTGCCAGCAGTTTCGGCGGGGTAAAATACGAGCAGTACTTC
size: few; J: TRBJ2-7; D: TRBD2; V: TRBV29-1; CDR3: CSVRAGTSGVYEQYF; DNA: TGCAGCGTTCGTGCCGGGACTAGCGGGGTCTACGAGCAGTACTTC
size: many; J: TRBJ1-3; D: .; V: TRBV20-1; CDR3: CSACSIGSGNTIYF; DNA: TGCAGTGCTTGTTCCATCGGCTCTGGAAACACCATATATTTT
size: few; J: TRBJ2-5; D: .; V: TRBV12-3/TRBV12-4; CDR3: CASSFRANPQETQYF; DNA: TGTGCCAGCAGTTTCCGGGCAAACCCCCAAGAGACCCAGTACTTC
size: many; J: TRBJ1-2; D: TRBD1; V: TRBV2; CDR3: CASRQRGLGGYTF; DNA: TGTGCCAGCAGGCAAAGGGGGCTCGGTGGCTACACCTTC
size: many; J: TRBJ1-6; D: .; V: TRBV20-1; CDR3: CSATVGGNSPLHF; DNA: TGCAGTGCCACGGTTGGGGGAAATTCACCCCTCCACTTT
size: .; J: TRBJ2-7; D: .; V: TRBV28; CDR3: CASSFRPSSYEQYF; DNA: TGTGCCAGCAGTTTCCGACCAAGCTCCTACGAGCAGTACTTC
size: many; J: TRBJ1-5; D: .; V: TRBV20-1; CDR3: CSAIQGSQPQHF; DNA: TGCAGTGCTATCCAGGGATCGCAGCCCCAGCATTTT
size: many; J: TRBJ2-5; D: TRBD2; V: TRBV11-2; CDR3: CASSPTSGAQETQYF; DNA: TGTGCCAGCAGCCCGACTAGCGGCGCACAAGAGACCCAGTACTTC
size: few; J: TRBJ2-3; D: TRBD2; V: TRBV7-9; CDR3: CASSLQRGGTDTQYF; DNA: TGTGCCAGCAGCTTACAGCGCGGGGGAACAGATACGCAGTATTTT
size: .; J: TRBJ2-7; D: .; V: TRBV21-1; CDR3: CASSTRTSGKLYEQNF; DNA: TGTGCCAGCAGCACGCGGACTAGCGGAAAACTCTACGAGCAGAACTTC
size: many; J: TRBJ1-1; D: .; V: TRBV18; CDR3: CASSATTLTEAFF; DNA: TGTGCCAGCTCAGCGACCACTCTCACTGAAGCTTTCTTT
size: many; J: TRBJ2-6; D: .; V: TRBV6-2/TRBV6-3; CDR3: CASAGFQGDNVLTF; DNA: TGTGCCAGCGCCGGGTTTCAGGGAGACAACGTCCTGACTTTC
size: .; J: TRBJ1-4; D: .; V: TRBV4-2; CDR3: CASSRQTGKDEKLFF; DNA: TGTGCCAGCAGCCGGCAAACAGGGAAGGATGAAAAACTGTTTTTT
size: many; J: TRBJ1-2; D: .; V: TRBV18; CDR3: CASSPDVGTSNYGYTF; DNA: TGTGCCAGCTCCCCTGACGTGGGGACTTCTAACTATGGCTACACCTTC
size: many; J: TRBJ2-5; D: TRBD2; V: TRBV15; CDR3: CATSRETSGEETQYF; DNA: TGTGCCACCAGCAGAGAAACTAGCGGGGAAGAGACCCAGTACTTC
size: many; J: TRBJ2-7; D: .; V: TRBV29-1; CDR3: CSAGADYIEQYF; DNA: TGCAGCGCCGGAGCAGATTACATCGAGCAGTACTTC